These 11 T cell receptor beta chains were sequenced from one sample in a study of OX40 agonist ivuxolimab in advanced cancers. The data were produced by immunoSEQ multiplex PCR, yet TCRdb's version contains in-frame clones alone and is incomplete. The table shows roughly 53,000 clones, with 85% occurring only once. The source material was CD4+ or CD8+ T cells sorted from blood, sampled in a trial of the OX40 agonist ivuxolimab. All receptors derive from an adult with an advanced solid tumor such as melanoma, head and neck, liver or kidney cancer.

V usage is TRBV7-2 and J usage is TRBJ2-7; D might be TRBD2 (5 bases). CDR1 and CDR2 (germline): SGHTA, FQGNSA. V was trimmed by 2 bases and J by 5 bases, leaving 10 bases between them. This CDR3 contains 13 residues. This CDR3 is CASSLQASHEQYF. The CDR3 DNA reads TGTGCCAGCAGCTTACAGGCTAGCCACGAGCAGTACTTC.

CDR3 region: CASSITGYGYTF. DNA for the CDR3: TGTGCCAGCAGCATAACAGGGTATGGCTACACCTTC. The chain has TRBV5-6 and TRBJ1-2, with D tentatively TRBD1 (6 bases). The V and J ends lost 4 bases and 5 bases respectively, with 9 bases between them. Germline V gene sequence: CDR1 SGHDT, CDR2 YYEEEE. The CDR3 is made up of 12 amino acids.

The chain employs TRBV19 and TRBJ1-3; D perhaps matches TRBD1 (5 bases). The CDR3 is 16 amino acids. Germline-derived CDR1 and CDR2 are LNHDA and SQIVND (reference sequence). Trimming removed 4 bases from V and 0 bases from J, with 13 bases in between. DNA for the CDR3: TGTGCCAGTAGTAAGGGACCGGTCCTCTCTGGAAACACCATATATTTT. Its protein is CASSKGPVLSGNTIYF.

The gene calls are TRBV4-1 and TRBJ2-6, with D tentatively TRBD1 or TRBD2 (5 bases each). The V and J ends lost 1 base and 4 bases respectively, with 8 bases between them. CDR1 is MGHRA and CDR2 is YSYEKL in the germline V gene. The CDR3 totals 15 residues. This chain's CDR3 is CASSQVGDGANVLTF. CDR3 DNA sequence: TGCGCCAGCAGCCAAGTAGGGGACGGGGCCAACGTCCTGACTTTC.

This clone has a handful of counts. The rearrangement joins TRBV2 to TRBJ2-7, with 8 bases identical to TRBD2. Looked up from germline, CDR1 is SNHLY and CDR2 is FYNNEI. The CDR3 consists of 16 residues. The V and J ends lost 0 bases and 5 bases, in that order; junction bases with no gene match: 9. CDR3 sequence reads: CASSEARGRWTNEQYF. CDR3 in DNA: TGTGCCAGCAGTGAAGCCCGCGGGAGGTGGACTAACGAGCAGTACTTC.

The V call is TRBV14, the J call TRBJ2-2; D is unclear. V was cut by 4 bases and J by 5 bases, with 8 bases left in between. Germline V gives CDR1 SGHDN, CDR2 FVKESK. This CDR3 has 13 amino acids. CDR3 bases: TGTGCCAGCAGCCCCTTAGCTACCGGGGAGCTGTTTTTT. As protein: CASSPLATGELFF.

The chain carries TRBV18 and TRBJ1-2, with D possibly being TRBD1 (6 bases). The V gene lost 3 bases and the J gene lost 5 bases, with 19 bases spanning the gap. This CDR3 has 16 residues. Germline values: CDR1 KGHSH, CDR2 LQKENI. In DNA form, the CDR3 reads TGTGCCAGCTCACCGGTGAGGACAGAAGGCCTTTATGGCTACACCTTC. As protein: CASSPVRTEGLYGYTF.

Comments on this clone: The same CDR3 arises from other DNA sequences in this sample as well. The J gene is TRBJ2-5, the V gene TRBV11-3; no reliable D call. V lost 3 bases, J lost 5 bases, and 10 bases lay in between. From germline, CDR1 is SGHNT and CDR2 YENEEA. This CDR3 region has 13 residues. CDR3: CASSFSGGETQYF. CDR3 nucleotide sequence: TGTGCCAGCAGCTTCTCGGGTGGGGAGACCCAGTACTTC. Using reference TRBV11-3 and TRBJ2-5 for the parts outside the CDR3, the full variable domain is EAGVVQSPRYKIIEKKQPVAFWCNPISGHNTLYWYLQNLGQGPELLIRYENEEAVDDSQLPKDRFSAERLKGVDSTLKIQPAELGDSAVYLCASSFSGGETQYFGPGTRLLVL.

The J gene is TRBJ1-1, the V gene TRBV29-1; no definite D call. The germline CDR1 and CDR2 sequences are SQVTM and ANQGSEA. The CDR3 sequence is 10 residues long. Deletions cut 5 bases from V and 3 bases from J, with 4 bases between. The CDR3, as DNA: TGCAGCGTTAGGGACACTGAAGCTTTCTTT. It specifies CSVRDTEAFF.

This chain uses TRBV5-1 with TRBJ2-1, with 8 positions matching TRBD2. Germline CDR1 reads SGHRS; CDR2 reads YFSETQ. V shed 0 bases and J 7 bases; nucleotides not matched to a gene: 6. The CDR3 loop spans 15 amino acids. Written as DNA, the CDR3 is TGCGCCAGCAGCTTGGCGGTAGCGGGGTGGAATGAGCAGTTCTTC. Translating gives CASSLAVAGWNEQFF.

The chain joins TRBV7-9 to TRBJ2-5; the match to TRBD1 covers 10 bases. This CDR3 contains 15 residues. CDR1 is SEHNR, CDR2 FQNEAQ, per germline (reference sequence). V trimming: 7 bases; J trimming: 3 bases; junction bases outside the gene matches: 8. CDR3 protein: CASTQPGQGKETQYF. The CDR3 nucleotides are TGTGCCAGCACCCAACCGGGACAGGGGAAAGAGACCCAGTACTTC. Full variable domain (remainder filled in from reference TRBV7-9 and TRBJ2-5): DTGVSQNPRHKITKRGQNVTFRCDPISEHNRLYWYRQTLGQGPEFLTYFQNEAQLEKSRLLSDRFSAERPKGSFSTLEIQRTEQGDSAMYLCASTQPGQGKETQYFGPGTRLLVL.